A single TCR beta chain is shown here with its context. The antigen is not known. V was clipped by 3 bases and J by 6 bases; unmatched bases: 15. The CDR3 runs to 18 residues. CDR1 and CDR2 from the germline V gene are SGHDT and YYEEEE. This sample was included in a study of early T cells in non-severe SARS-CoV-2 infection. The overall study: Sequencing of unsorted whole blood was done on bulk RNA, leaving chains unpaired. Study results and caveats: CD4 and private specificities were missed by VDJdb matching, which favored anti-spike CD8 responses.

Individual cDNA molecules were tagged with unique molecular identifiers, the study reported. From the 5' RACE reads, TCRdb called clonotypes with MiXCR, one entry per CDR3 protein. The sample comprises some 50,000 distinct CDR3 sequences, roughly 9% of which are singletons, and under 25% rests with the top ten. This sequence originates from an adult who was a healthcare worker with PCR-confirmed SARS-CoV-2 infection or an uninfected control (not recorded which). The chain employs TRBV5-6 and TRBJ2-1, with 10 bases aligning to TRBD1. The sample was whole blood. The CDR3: CASSSVPGQGSLLNEQFF. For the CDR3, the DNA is TGTGCCAGCAGCTCCGTCCCGGGACAGGGGTCTCTTCTCAATGAGCAGTTCTTC.